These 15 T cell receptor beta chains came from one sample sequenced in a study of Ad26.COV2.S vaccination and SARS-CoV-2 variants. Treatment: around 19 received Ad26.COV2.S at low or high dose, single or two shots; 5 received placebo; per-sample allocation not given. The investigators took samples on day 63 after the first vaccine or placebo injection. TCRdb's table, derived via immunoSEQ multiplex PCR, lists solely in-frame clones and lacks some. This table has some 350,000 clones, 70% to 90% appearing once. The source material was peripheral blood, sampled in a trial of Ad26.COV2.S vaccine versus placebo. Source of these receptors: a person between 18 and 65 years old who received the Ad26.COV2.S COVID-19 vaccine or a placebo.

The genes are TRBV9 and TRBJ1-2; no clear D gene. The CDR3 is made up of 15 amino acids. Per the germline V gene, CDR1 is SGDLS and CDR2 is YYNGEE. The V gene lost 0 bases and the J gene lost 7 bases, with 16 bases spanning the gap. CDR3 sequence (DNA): TGTGCCAGCAGCGTAGATCTGGGAGGAGGAGGTGGCTACACCTTC. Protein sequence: CASSVDLGGGGGYTF.

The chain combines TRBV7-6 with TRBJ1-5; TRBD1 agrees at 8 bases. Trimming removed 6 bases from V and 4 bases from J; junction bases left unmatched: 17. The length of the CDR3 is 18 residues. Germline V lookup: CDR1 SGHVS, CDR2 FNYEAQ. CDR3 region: CASSSQPLGQGGNQPQHF. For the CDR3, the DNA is TGTGCCAGCAGTTCCCAGCCTTTAGGACAGGGAGGGAATCAGCCCCAGCATTTT.

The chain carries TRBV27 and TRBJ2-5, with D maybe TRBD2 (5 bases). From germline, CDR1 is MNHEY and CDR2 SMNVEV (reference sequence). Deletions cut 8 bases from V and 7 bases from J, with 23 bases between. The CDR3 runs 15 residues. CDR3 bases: TGTGCCAGCCGCTGGACCCTGGCGGGCGGTGGGACCCAGTACTTC. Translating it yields CASRWTLAGGGTQYF.

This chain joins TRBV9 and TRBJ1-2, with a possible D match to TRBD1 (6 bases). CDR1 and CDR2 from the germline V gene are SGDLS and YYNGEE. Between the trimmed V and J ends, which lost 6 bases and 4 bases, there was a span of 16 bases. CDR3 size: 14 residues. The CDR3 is CASTPGGGAYGYTF. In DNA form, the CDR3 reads TGTGCCAGCACCCCCGGTGGGGGGGCCTATGGCTACACCTTC.

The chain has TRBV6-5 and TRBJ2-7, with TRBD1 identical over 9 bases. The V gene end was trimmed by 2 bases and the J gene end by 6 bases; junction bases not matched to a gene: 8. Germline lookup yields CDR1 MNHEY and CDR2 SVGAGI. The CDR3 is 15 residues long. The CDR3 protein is CASSYQYRGQREQYF. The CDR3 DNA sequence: TGTGCCAGCAGTTACCAATACAGGGGGCAACGCGAGCAGTACTTC.

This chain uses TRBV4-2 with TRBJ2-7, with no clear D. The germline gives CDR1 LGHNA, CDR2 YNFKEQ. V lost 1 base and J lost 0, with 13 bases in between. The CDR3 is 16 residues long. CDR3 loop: CASSQGPLAHSYEQYF. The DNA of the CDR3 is TGTGCCAGCAGCCAAGGGCCACTGGCGCACTCCTACGAGCAGTACTTC.

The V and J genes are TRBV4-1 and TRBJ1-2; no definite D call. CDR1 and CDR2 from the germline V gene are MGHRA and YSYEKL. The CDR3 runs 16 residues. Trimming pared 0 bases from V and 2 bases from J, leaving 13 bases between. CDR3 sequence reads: CASSQDQLALNYGYTF. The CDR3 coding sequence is TGCGCCAGCAGCCAAGATCAACTCGCTTTGAACTATGGCTACACCTTC.

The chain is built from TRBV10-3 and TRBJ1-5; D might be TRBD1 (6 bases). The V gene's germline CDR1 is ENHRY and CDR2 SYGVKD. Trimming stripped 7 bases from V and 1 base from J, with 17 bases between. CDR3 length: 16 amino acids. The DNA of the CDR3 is TGTGCCATCAAGGGGGAGACTACAGGGAGCAATCAGCCCCAGCATTTT. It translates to CAIKGETTGSNQPQHF.

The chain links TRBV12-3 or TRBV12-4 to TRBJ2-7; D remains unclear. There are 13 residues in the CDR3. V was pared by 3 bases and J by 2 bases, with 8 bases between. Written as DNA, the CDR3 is TGTGCCAGCAGTTTTGTGGCTGCCTACGAGCAGTACTTC. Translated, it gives CASSFVAAYEQYF.

The CDR3 DNA reads TGCGCCAGCAGCTTGATTCCCTCTAATAATGAAAAACTGTTTTTT. Protein product: CASSLIPSNNEKLFF. The chain recombines TRBV5-1 with TRBJ1-4, with unresolved D. Germline lookup yields CDR1 SGHRS and CDR2 YFSETQ. CDR3 length: 15 amino acids. With 1 base removed from V and 4 bases from J, the gap between germline ends came to 11 bases.

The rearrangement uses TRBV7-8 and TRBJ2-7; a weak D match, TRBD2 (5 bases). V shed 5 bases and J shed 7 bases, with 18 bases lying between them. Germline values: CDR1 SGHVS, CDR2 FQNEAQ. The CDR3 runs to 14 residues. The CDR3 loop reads CASSPAGIQLEQYF. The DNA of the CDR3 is TGTGCCAGCAGCCCGGCCGGGATCCAGCTGGAGCAGTACTTC.

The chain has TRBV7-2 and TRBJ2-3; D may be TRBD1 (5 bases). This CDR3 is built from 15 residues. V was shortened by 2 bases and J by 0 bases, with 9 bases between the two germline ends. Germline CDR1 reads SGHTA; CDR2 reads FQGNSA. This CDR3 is CASSLTGVSTDTQYF. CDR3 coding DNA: TGTGCCAGCAGCTTAACAGGCGTTAGCACAGATACGCAGTATTTT. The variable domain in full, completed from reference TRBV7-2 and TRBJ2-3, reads GAGVSQSPSNKVTEKGKDVELRCDPISGHTALYWYRQSLGQGLEFLIYFQGNSAPDKSGLPSDRFSAERTGGSVSTLTIQRTQQEDSAVYLCASSLTGVSTDTQYFGPGTRLTVL.

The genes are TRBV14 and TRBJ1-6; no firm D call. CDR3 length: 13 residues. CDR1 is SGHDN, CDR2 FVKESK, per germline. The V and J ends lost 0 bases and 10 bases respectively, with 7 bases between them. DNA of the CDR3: TGTGCCAGCAGCCAAGATCGTCGGTCACCCCTCCACTTT. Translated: CASSQDRRSPLHF.

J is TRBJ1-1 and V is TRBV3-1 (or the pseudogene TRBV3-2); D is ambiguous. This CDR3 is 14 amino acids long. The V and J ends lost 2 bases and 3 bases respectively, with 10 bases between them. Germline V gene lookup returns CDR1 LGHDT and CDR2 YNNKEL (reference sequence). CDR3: CASSQRERDTEAFF. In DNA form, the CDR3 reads TGTGCCAGCAGCCAAAGGGAGAGGGACACTGAAGCTTTCTTT.

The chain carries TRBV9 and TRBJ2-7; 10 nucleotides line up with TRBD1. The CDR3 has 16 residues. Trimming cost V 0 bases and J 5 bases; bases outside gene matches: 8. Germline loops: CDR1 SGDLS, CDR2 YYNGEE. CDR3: CASSVEFGQGVHEQYF. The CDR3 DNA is TGTGCCAGCAGCGTAGAATTCGGACAGGGGGTCCACGAGCAGTACTTC.